This entry features one T cell receptor beta chain sequence. Its antigen is not identified. Every participating donor gave one draw, a heparinised blood sample averaging roughly 100 mL. The sample belongs to a study of beta chain features in type 1 diabetes. Expressed TCRB transcripts were sequenced after all isolated RNA was converted to cDNA. Produced via immunoSEQ multiplex PCR; TCRdb's table is partial and in-frame only. This sample carries 250,000 to 400,000 clones, 14% of them seen once, and the ten largest clones take about 6.6%. There are 13 residues in the CDR3. Trimming removed 7 bases at V and 1 base at J, with 10 bases between. Germline CDR1 reads MNHNS; CDR2 reads SASEGT. The study, taken as a whole, reports: PCR, the amplification step, might favor shorter templates, equally in patients and controls. In type 1 diabetes patients, VDJ junctions had fewer insertions; deletions at these junctions were more frequent. The study found moderately but significantly shorter TCRB CDR3s in all four CD4+ subsets of Type 1 diabetes patients.

Source material: central memory CD4+ T cells from blood. The TCR was taken from a man aged 25 to 40 in good health. The chain carries TRBV6-1 and TRBJ1-1; D remains ambiguous. CDR3 nucleotides: TGTGCCAGCAACTTGATTACGAACACTGAAGCTTTCTTT. The encoded protein is CASNLITNTEAFF.